These 10 T cell receptor beta chains share one sample of origin, sequenced in a study of molecular identifiers for immune sequencing clone quantification. MiXCR was run by TCRdb on the PCR reads, yielding one entry per CDR3 protein. Of approximately 670,000 distinct CDR3 sequences listed, just under 20% are singletons. Sample: naive CD8+ T cells from blood, with Jurkat cell RNA spiked in. Subset described: FACS-sorted CD8+CD4-CCR7+CD45RA+ naive T cells. The receptor set was obtained from a human donor in good health. Some libraries in this study had Jurkat cell RNA spiked in.

This clonotype was found many times. The V call is TRBV11-2, the J call TRBJ2-5; no definite D call. CDR1 is SGHAT and CDR2 is FQNNGV in the germline V gene. This CDR3 is built from 14 residues. The V end lost 2 bases, the J end lost 0 bases, and 7 bases lay between the germline ends. The DNA for the CDR3 is TGTGCCAGCAGCTTATCTATGAACCAAGAGACCCAGTACTTC. Protein sequence: CASSLSMNQETQYF.

At least ten counts were recorded for this clonotype. This chain joins TRBV6-2 or TRBV6-3 and TRBJ1-2; weak D call: TRBD1 (6 bases). This CDR3 is built from 12 residues. The ends were cut back, 7 bases at V and 7 bases at J, with 13 bases in the middle. CDR1 and CDR2 from the germline V gene are MNHEY and SVGEGT. The CDR3 nucleotides are TGTGCCAGCAAGAAATGGGGGCCTGGCTACACCTTC. It is translated as CASKKWGPGYTF.

Remarks on this clonotype: A read error may explain this, as a much larger clone is one base away. A read error is likely, as this CDR3 ends without the conserved phenylalanine or tryptophan. V and J are TRBV6-5 and TRBJ1-1, with D possibly matching TRBD1 (5 bases). Germline V gives CDR1 MNHEY, CDR2 SVGAGI. Trimming left V 6 bases short and J 7 bases short, with 15 bases between. The CDR3 length is 13 residues. The CDR3 bases are TGTGCCAGCAGACTCATGGGACGGAGTGAAGCTTTCCTT. Its translation: CASRLMGRSEAFL.

A remark on this clonotype: A much larger clone is a single base away; this may be a read error. The chain carries TRBV13 and TRBJ2-3; D possibly corresponds to TRBD1 (6 bases). Germline lookup yields CDR1 PRHDT and CDR2 FYEKMQ (reference sequence). The CDR3 length is 17 residues. For the CDR3, the DNA is TGTGCCAACAGCTCGCCCGAGGGGGAGTTGGGCACAGATACGCAGTATTTT. Its translation is CANSSPEGELGTDTQYF.

This clonotype was found many times. The chain couples TRBV5-5 to TRBJ2-3, with TRBD1 identical over 8 bases. Germline CDR1 SGHKS, CDR2 YYEKEE (reference sequence). The CDR3 runs to 16 residues. The V and J ends lost 4 bases and 8 bases, in that order; junction bases with no gene match: 15. The CDR3, as DNA: TGTGCCAGCAGCCCCCGGACAGGGACGGACATCCGTACGCAGTATTTT. This sequence encodes CASSPRTGTDIRTQYF.

This chain links TRBV20-1 with TRBJ2-5; D call uncertain. V dropped 2 bases and J dropped 2 bases, with 0 bases sitting between them. CDR3 length: 10 residues. Germline loops: CDR1 DFQATT, CDR2 SNEGSKA (reference sequence). CDR3 DNA: TGCAGTGCTAGACAAGAGACCCAGTACTTC. Amino acid sequence: CSARQETQYF.

On this clonotype: This could be a read error, since a much larger clone is one nucleotide away. The V call is TRBV14, the J call TRBJ2-2; TRBD1 is a possible D gene (6 bases). CDR3 length: 16 amino acids. Germline V gives CDR1 SGHDN, CDR2 FVKESK. Here the CDR3 reads CASSQDLQGPTGALFF. The CDR3 bases are TGTGCCAGCAGCCAAGACTTACAGGGACCCACCGGGGCGCTGTTTTTT.

The chain recombines TRBV6-2 or TRBV6-3 with TRBJ2-7, with unresolved D. Trimming took off 8 bases at V and 5 bases at J, with 19 bases between the two ends. Germline V gene data show CDR1 as MNHEY and CDR2 as SVGEGT. The CDR3 length is 14 residues. The CDR3 DNA follows: TGTGCCAGCGTGGTCCTACCCTCGGGCCACGAGCAGTACTTC. Protein sequence: CASVVLPSGHEQYF.

As to this clonotype: Given a much more abundant clone one base away, this may be a read error. The V and J genes are TRBV29-1 and TRBJ1-3; D is unclear. Per the germline V gene, CDR1 is SQVTM and CDR2 is ANQGSEA. CDR3 length equals 14 residues. The CDR3 DNA reads as TGCAGCGTTGAAGAAGGCTTTGGCGGAACCACCATATATTTT. As protein: CSVEEGFGGTTIYF. The whole variable domain, remainder taken from reference TRBV29-1 and TRBJ1-3, is SAVISQKPSRDICQRGTSLTIQCQVDSQVTMMFWYRQQPGQSLTLIATANQGSEATYESGFVIDKFPISRPNLTFSTLTVSNMSPEDSSIYLCSVEEGFGGTTIYFGEGSWLTVV.

The V and J genes are TRBV7-6 and TRBJ2-1; 8 bases line up with TRBD2. This CDR3 comprises 13 residues. Germline trimming cut 4 bases from V and 6 bases from J; bases unmatched to any gene: 2. In germline, CDR1 is SGHVS, CDR2 FNYEAQ. The CDR3 sequence: CASSSLAANEQFF. CDR3 DNA: TGTGCCAGCAGCTCACTAGCGGCCAATGAGCAGTTCTTC.